The clone carrying this TCR beta chain occurred many times. Its antigen is currently unknown. The TCR beta CDR3 regions underwent amplification using RNA transcripts as the source. Using the HTBI primer set, a first-round RT-PCR was run on the TCR CDR3. TCRdb redid the calling of the multiplex PCR reads with MiXCR, one entry per CDR3 protein. This table has nearly 750,000 distinct CDR3 sequences, around a third appearing once. This sample was included in a study of T cells in Graves' hyperthyroidism and ophthalmopathy. Broader study findings: A model built on 13 V-J features separated ophthalmopathy from stable hyperthyroidism. The model anticipated ophthalmopathy a median around six months pre-onset.

Patients counted as stable if ophthalmopathy did not develop within 18 months. Uncontrolled infection, other autoimmune disease, pregnancy or lactation disqualified patients from enrolment. Germline loops: CDR1 MNHEY, CDR2 SVGEGT. V was clipped by 2 bases and J by 4 bases, with 11 bases between them. The CDR3 contains 14 residues. The chain is built from TRBV6-2 or TRBV6-3 and TRBJ1-2, with no clear D. The clonotype originates from a woman in her 40s with Graves' hyperthyroidism. The source material was blood. CDR3 coding DNA: TGTGCCAGCAGTTACCTACCCAAGACCTATGGCTACACCTTC. It is translated as CASSYLPKTYGYTF.